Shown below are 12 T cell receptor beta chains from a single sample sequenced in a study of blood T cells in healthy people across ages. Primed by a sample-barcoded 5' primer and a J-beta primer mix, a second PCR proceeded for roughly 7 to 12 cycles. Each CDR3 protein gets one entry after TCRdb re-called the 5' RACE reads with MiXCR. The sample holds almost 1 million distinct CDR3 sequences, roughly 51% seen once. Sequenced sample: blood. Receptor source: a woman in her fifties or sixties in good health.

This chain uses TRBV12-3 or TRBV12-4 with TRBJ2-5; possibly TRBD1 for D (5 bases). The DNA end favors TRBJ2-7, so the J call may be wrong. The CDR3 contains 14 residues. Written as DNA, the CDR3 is TGTGCCAGCAGCCGTCGTGACAGACATTACGAGCAGTACTTC. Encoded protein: CASSRRDRHYEQYF.

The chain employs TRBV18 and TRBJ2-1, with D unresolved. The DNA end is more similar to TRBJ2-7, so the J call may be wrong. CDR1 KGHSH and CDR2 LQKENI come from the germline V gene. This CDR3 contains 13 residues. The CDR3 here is CASSPAVYNEQYF. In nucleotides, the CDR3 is TGTGCCAGCTCACCAGCCGTCTACAATGAGCAGTACTTC.

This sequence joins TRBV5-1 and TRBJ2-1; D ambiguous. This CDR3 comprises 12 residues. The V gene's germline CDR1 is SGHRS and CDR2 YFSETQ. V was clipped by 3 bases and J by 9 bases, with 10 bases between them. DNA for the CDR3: TGCGCCAGCAGCTCGCCTAAGGGTGAGCAGTTCTTC. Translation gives CASSSPKGEQFF.

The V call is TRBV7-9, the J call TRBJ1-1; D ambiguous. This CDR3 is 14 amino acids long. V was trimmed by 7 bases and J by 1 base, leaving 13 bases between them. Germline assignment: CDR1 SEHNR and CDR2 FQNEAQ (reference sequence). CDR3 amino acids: CASTPWAQNTEAFF. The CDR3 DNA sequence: TGTGCCAGCACCCCGTGGGCCCAGAACACTGAAGCTTTCTTT.

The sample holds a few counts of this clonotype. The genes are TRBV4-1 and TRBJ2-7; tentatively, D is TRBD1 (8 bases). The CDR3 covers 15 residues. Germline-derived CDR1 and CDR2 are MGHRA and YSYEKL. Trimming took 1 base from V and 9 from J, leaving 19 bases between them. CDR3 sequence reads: CASSQGRQGSSGQYF. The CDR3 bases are TGCGCCAGCAGCCAAGGCCGACAGGGGTCTAGCGGGCAGTACTTC.

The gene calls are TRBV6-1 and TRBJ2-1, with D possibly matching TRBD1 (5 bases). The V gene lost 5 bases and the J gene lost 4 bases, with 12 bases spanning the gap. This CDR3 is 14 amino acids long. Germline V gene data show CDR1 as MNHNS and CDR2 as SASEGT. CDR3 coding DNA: TGTGCCAGCAGTTTCCTAACAGGTTACAATGAGCAGTTCTTC. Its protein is CASSFLTGYNEQFF.

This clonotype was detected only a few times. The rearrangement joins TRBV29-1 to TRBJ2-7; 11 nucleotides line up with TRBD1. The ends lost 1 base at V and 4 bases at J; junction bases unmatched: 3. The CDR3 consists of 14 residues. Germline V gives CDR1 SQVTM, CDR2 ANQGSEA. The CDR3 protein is CSVEVGTGGYEQYF. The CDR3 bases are TGCAGCGTTGAAGTTGGGACAGGGGGATACGAGCAGTACTTC.

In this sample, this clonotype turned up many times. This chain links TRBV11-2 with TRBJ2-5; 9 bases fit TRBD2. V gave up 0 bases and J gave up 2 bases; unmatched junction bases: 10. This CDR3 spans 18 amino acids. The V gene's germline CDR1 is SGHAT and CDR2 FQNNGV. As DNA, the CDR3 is TGTGCCAGCAGCTTAGAGGTTGGGAGGACTAGCGAGCAAGAGACCCAGTACTTC. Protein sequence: CASSLEVGRTSEQETQYF.

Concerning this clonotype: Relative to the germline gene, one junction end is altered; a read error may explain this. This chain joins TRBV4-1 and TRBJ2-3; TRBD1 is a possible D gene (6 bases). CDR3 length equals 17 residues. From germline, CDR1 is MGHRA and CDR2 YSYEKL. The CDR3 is CASSPLRGSGSTNTQYF. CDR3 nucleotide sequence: TGCGCCAGCAGCCCCCTGAGGGGGAGCGGTAGCACAAATACGCAGTATTTT.

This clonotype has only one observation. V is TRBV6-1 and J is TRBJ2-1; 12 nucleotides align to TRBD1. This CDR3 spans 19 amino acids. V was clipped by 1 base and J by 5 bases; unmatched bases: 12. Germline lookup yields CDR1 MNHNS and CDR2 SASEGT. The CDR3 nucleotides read TGTGCCAGCAGTGAAGATGGGGACAGGGGGCGGGTAGCAAACAATGAGCAGTTCTTC. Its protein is CASSEDGDRGRVANNEQFF.

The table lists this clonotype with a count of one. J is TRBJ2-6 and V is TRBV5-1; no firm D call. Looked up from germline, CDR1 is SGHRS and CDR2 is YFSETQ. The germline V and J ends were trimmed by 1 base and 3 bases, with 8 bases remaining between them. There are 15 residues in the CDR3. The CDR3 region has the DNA TGCGCCAGCAGCTTGACCAGCCTTGGGGCCAACGTCCTGACTTTC. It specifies CASSLTSLGANVLTF.

In DNA, the CDR3 is TGTGCCAGCAGCGTAGCGAGACAGGGGAACACTGAAGCTTTCTTT. It specifies CASSVARQGNTEAFF. This sequence joins TRBV9 and TRBJ1-1; 7 bases line up with TRBD1. Germline V gives CDR1 SGDLS, CDR2 YYNGEE. The CDR3 extends over 15 amino acids. V shed 0 bases, J shed 1 base, and the junction held 3 bases outside the gene matches. The entire variable domain, with the rest obtained from reference TRBV9 and TRBJ1-1, is as follows: DSGVTQTPKHLITATGQRVTLRCSPRSGDLSVYWYQQSLDQGLQFLIQYYNGEERAKGNILERFSAQQFPDLHSELNLSSLELGDSALYFCASSVARQGNTEAFFGQGTRLTVV.